The source of this TCR beta chain is a study of shared clonotypes between healthy human individuals. Looking at the study overall: The study enrolled two women and a few men aged 18 to 49. Points from the study as a whole: Larger estimated richness was generally seen in naive subsets than in memory subsets. Of the naive CD4 clonotypes, 4% to 5% were shared across a handful of donors.

Naive CD8 isolation took CD45RO-negative cells positively selected for CCR7 and excluded terminally differentiated effector memory CD45RA+ cells. With regard to this clone: No antigen is known for it. This sample includes further DNA sequences coding for the same CDR3.

The ends lost 5 bases at V and 4 bases at J; junction bases unmatched: 3. Germline V gene sequence: CDR1 MNHEY, CDR2 SMNVEV (reference sequence). CDR3 length equals 13 residues. TCRdb's copy holds only in-frame clones and misses some; the assay was immunoSEQ multiplex PCR. The table includes some 2,000,000 clones, around 96% detected once. This rearrangement joins TRBV27 to TRBJ1-1; 8 nucleotides align to TRBD1. This receptor was obtained from a man between 18 and 29 years old in good health. Sequenced sample: naive CD8+ T cells sorted from blood. CDR3 amino acids: CASSITGGTEAFF. The CDR3 DNA reads TGTGCCAGCAGTATAACAGGGGGCACTGAAGCTTTCTTT.